The entry below gives a single TCR beta chain sequence along with its context. Just one base apart from a much larger clone, this may be a read error. The data originate from a study of blood T cell repertoires in COVID-19. Study in general: There were acute and convalescent COVID-19 samples, and they came from the United States, Italy and Spain.

The ends lost 6 bases at V and 4 bases at J; junction bases unmatched: 2. The CDR3 runs to 12 residues. Germline V gene sequence: CDR1 SNHLY, CDR2 FYNNEI. Some clones are missing from TCRdb's copy, which holds only in-frame ones; the method was immunoSEQ multiplex PCR. This sample has about 63,000 clones, with 65% to 80% found just once. This receptor was obtained from a human donor in a cohort sampled during active COVID-19. The source material was peripheral blood. The rearrangement links TRBV2 to TRBJ1-2; 7 bases map to TRBD1. The CDR3 DNA reads as TGTGCCAGCAGCCGGGACAGCTATGGCTACACCTTC. Encoded protein: CASSRDSYGYTF.